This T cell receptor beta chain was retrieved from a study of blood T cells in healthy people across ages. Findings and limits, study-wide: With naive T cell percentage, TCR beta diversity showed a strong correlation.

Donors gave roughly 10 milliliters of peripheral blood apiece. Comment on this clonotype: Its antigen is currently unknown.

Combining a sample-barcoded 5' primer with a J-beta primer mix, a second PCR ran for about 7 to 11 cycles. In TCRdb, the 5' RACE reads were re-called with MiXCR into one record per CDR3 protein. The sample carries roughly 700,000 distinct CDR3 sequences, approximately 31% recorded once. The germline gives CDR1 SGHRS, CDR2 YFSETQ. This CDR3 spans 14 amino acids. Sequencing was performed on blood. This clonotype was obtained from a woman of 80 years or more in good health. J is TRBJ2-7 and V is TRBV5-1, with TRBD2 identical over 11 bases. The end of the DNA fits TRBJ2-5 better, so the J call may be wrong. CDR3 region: CASSLHLAGGTQYF. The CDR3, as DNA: TGCGCCAGCAGCTTACATCTAGCGGGAGGGACCCAGTACTTC.